The rows below give T cell receptor beta chains drawn from one sample of a study of memory CD4+ T cells and cytomegalovirus serostatus. Sequencing used immunoSEQ multiplex PCR; TCRdb keeps in-frame clones, though not all of them. Of roughly 86,000 clones listed, about four fifths are singletons. Sequenced sample: memory CD4+ T cells from blood. Every receptor here comes from an adult in good health and CMV-seropositive. Both conserved end residues are part of each CDR3. The D gene is left open where the match is weak.

d_call,j_call,v_call,cdr3_aa
-,TRBJ1-1,TRBV27,CASLGQNTEAFF
TRBD2,TRBJ2-1,TRBV27,CASSRISLAGGIVEQFF
TRBD1,TRBJ1-5,TRBV30,CAWSVGTGSGQPQHF
TRBD1,TRBJ1-1,TRBV7-9,CASSGGQELEYTEAFF
-,TRBJ2-3,TRBV10-3,CAISGSTDTQYF
-,TRBJ1-2,TRBV28,CASRQTGSIISYTF
-,TRBJ2-1,TRBV7-2,CASSPINSYNEQFF
-,TRBJ2-7,TRBV6-4,CASRQATGLSSYEQYF
TRBD2,TRBJ2-3,TRBV6-1,CASELAGAVDTQYF
TRBD2,TRBJ2-5,TRBV9,CASSATSLETQYF
TRBD2,TRBJ2-2,TRBV7-8,CASSPGLAGAFLGELFF
-,TRBJ2-7,TRBV5-1,CASSLGQVAIGGEQYF
TRBD2,TRBJ2-1,TRBV28,CASSPGLAANEQFF
-,TRBJ2-5,TRBV29-1,CSLRTDTQETQYF
TRBD2,TRBJ2-3,TRBV18,CASLDSSGRPDTQYF
-,TRBJ2-5,TRBV6-6,CASSYFSTGAGETQYF
-,TRBJ2-2,TRBV5-1,CASSDGLGGGELFF
TRBD1,TRBJ2-7,TRBV2,CATRWQGASEQYF
TRBD2,TRBJ2-7,TRBV10-3,CAISVLASGSLGYEQYF
TRBD2,TRBJ2-3,TRBV30,CAWSVKAGTQYF
-,TRBJ2-3,TRBV28,CASSWADRTDTQYF
TRBD1,TRBJ2-5,TRBV7-2,CASSLVRGRETQYF
TRBD1,TRBJ2-3,TRBV7-3,CASSQTGGGSGTQYF
-,TRBJ1-2,TRBV7-6,CASSFSASSANYGYTF
-,TRBJ2-2,TRBV14,CASSPSFQGRELFF
-,TRBJ1-1,TRBV30,CAWSGNLLNTEAFF
-,TRBJ1-4,TRBV2,CATAQGPNEKLFF
-,TRBJ1-4,TRBV18,CASSPTQMANEKLFF
-,TRBJ2-7,TRBV7-8,CASSLGSDSYEQYF
-,TRBJ2-7,TRBV5-4,CASSFNERGEQYF
-,TRBJ1-2,TRBV11-1,CASSLGAAYGYTF
TRBD1,TRBJ1-1,TRBV18,CASSRQGNTEAFF
-,TRBJ1-1,TRBV7-5,CVRSFLGEGMADEAFF
TRBD1,TRBJ1-2,TRBV6-6,CASSPQGANYGYTF
-,TRBJ2-3,TRBV10-2,CASLTDTSDTQYF
-,TRBJ1-1,TRBV6-5,CASSYSGGNTEAFF
-,TRBJ2-3,TRBV25-1,CASSLGGTPDTQYF
-,TRBJ1-1,TRBV29-1,CSVDRGKRNTEAFF
-,-,TRBV5-6,CASSRGLRTYEQYF
-,TRBJ1-1,TRBV5-4,CASSLVSRNTEAFF
-,TRBJ2-7,TRBV28,CASSLHSLGSYEQYF
-,TRBJ2-7,TRBV5-1,CASSGLAGSGEQYF
TRBD1,TRBJ1-1,TRBV9,CASSGRQGGLTEAFF